Below, one TCR beta chain is given with its context. The data derive from a study of blood T cell repertoires in COVID-19. At the level of the study: T cells, B-cell-depleted T cells, or PBMCs supplied cDNA or gDNA.

The study recruited people aged 18 to 89 years across approximately 25 US areas. Clinical history reported by participants formed the basis on which cohorts were assigned. Profiling relied on immunoSEQ multiplex PCR, and the TCRdb table lists in-frame clones only, not all of them. The sample has about 270,000 clones, around 90% seen once. The germline CDR1 and CDR2 sequences are SGDLS and YYNGEE. The CDR3 spans 15 residues. After removal of 3 bases from V and 5 bases from J, the junction contained 6 bases not matched to a gene. The source of this sequence is a man aged 40-55 years who had been exposed to COVID-19. V is TRBV9 and J is TRBJ2-3, with 10 bases that match TRBD2. Sequencing used PBMCs or T cells enriched from blood (not recorded which). The CDR3 DNA is TGTGCCAGCAGCGAAACTAGCGGGACGCGAGATACGCAGTATTTT. It codes for CASSETSGTRDTQYF.